This T cell receptor beta chain is from a study of T cell responses to AZD1222 COVID-19 vaccine. V lost 4 bases to trimming and J lost 3 bases, with 16 bases between them. CDR3 length: 16 amino acids. Germline V gene data show CDR1 as KGHDR and CDR2 as SFDVKD. Regarding this clone: Antigen specificity is unknown.

Broader study findings: Reportedly, nearly half of unique spike TCRs recognized epitopes outside B.1.351/B.1.1.7 mutations.

Libraries were prepared by immunoSEQ multiplex PCR; TCRdb keeps only in-frame clonotypes and omits some of them. The repertoire holds approximately 75,000 clones, 90% seen once, with around 1.4% in the top ten. This sequence originates from an adult who received the AZD1222 COVID-19 vaccine. The sample was peripheral blood, taken 28 days after the second AZD1222 dose. V usage is TRBV24-1 and J usage is TRBJ2-3; tentatively, D is TRBD2 (6 bases). The CDR3 coding sequence is TGTGCCACCAGTGACCCGGGACTGGAGGGGACAGATACGCAGTATTTT. It translates to CATSDPGLEGTDTQYF.